This TCR beta chain is drawn from a study of T cells in Graves' hyperthyroidism and ophthalmopathy. This clonotype was detected many times. It was roughly 10 ml of fresh peripheral blood that supplied the PBMCs. Amplified TCR beta CDR3 regions derived from RNA transcripts. Primed by the HTBI set, a first-round RT-PCR was run on the TCR CDR3. TCRdb processed the multiplex PCR reads anew with MiXCR; each CDR3 protein has one entry. The sample has a few hundred thousand distinct CDR3 sequences, roughly an eighth seen once. The CDR3 contains 15 residues. Unmatched junction bases numbered 8, after V lost 5 bases and J lost 5 bases. Germline CDR1 and CDR2: MNHNS and SASEGT.

This receptor was obtained from a woman between 35 and 50 years old with Graves' ophthalmopathy. This chain links TRBV6-1 with TRBJ2-5; the match to TRBD1 covers 10 bases. The sequencing sample was made of blood. The chain's CDR3 is CASSYPGGQGETQYF. For the CDR3, the DNA is TGTGCCAGCAGTTATCCCGGGGGACAGGGGGAGACCCAGTACTTC.